This TCR beta chain was documented in a study of memory CD4+ T cells and cytomegalovirus serostatus. Whole-study context: This sample comes from healthy Belgian adults, several CMV seropositive, 24 seronegative. General study points: Each of 55 to 80 CMV-associated TCRbeta sequences occurred in one to five individuals.

With V trimmed by 2 bases and J by 4 bases, 7 bases remained unmatched. The V gene's germline CDR1 is SEHNR and CDR2 FQNEAQ (reference sequence). CDR3 length: 17 residues. The sort gate was single viable CD3+CD4+CD8-CD45RO+ cells for memory CD4+ T cells. How the authors handled the data: After removing out-of-frame reads, 2 million to 2.5 million distinct TCRbeta sequences remained. The table came from immunoSEQ multiplex PCR; TCRdb's copy has only in-frame clones and leaves some out. V, J and clone size are those of that table, while D and trimming were read from the DNA. The sample has about 58,000 clones, under 90% seen once; the top ten hold 0.5%. Details on this clone: Its matching antigen is unknown.

The chain is built from TRBV7-9 and TRBJ2-1, with 11 bases aligning to TRBD2. The sequenced sample consisted of memory CD4+ T cells from blood. The sequence was obtained from an adult in good health and CMV-seronegative. Some clones in this sample may be carry-over from other donors' samples. DNA for the CDR3: TGTGCCAGCAGCTTAAATTCCGGACTAGCGGGTTACAATGAGCAGTTCTTC. It codes for CASSLNSGLAGYNEQFF.